The clone carrying this T cell receptor (beta chain) has a handful of counts. Its antigen is currently unknown. Unmatched junction bases numbered 0, after V lost 3 bases and J lost 4 bases. The CDR3 loop spans 13 amino acids. Germline V gene lookup returns CDR1 LGHDT and CDR2 YNNKEL (reference sequence). This sample was included in a study of T cell responses to AZD1222 COVID-19 vaccine. Study conclusions and caveats: The study found vaccine-associated CD4 TCRs spanning spike, dominant at 160-218 and 743-854. Donors in the cohort were predominantly white British and more often female, and clonal diversity was possibly underestimated. Baseline serology detected seropositivity in only six AZD1222 recipients. The peak T cell response came first, and repertoires were sampled only after it.

The protocol was immunoSEQ multiplex PCR, while the TCRdb copy is restricted to in-frame clones and leaves out a portion. The repertoire consists of fewer than 95,000 clones, with approximately 89% occurring once and the leading ten covering around 8%. This sequence originates from an adult who received the AZD1222 COVID-19 vaccine. The material sequenced was peripheral blood, taken 28 days after the second AZD1222 dose. The J gene is TRBJ2-4, the V gene TRBV3-1 (or the pseudogene TRBV3-2); the match to TRBD1 covers 7 bases. This CDR3 reads CASSQGQKNIQYF. The CDR3 coding sequence is TGTGCCAGCAGCCAGGGACAGAAAAACATTCAGTACTTC.